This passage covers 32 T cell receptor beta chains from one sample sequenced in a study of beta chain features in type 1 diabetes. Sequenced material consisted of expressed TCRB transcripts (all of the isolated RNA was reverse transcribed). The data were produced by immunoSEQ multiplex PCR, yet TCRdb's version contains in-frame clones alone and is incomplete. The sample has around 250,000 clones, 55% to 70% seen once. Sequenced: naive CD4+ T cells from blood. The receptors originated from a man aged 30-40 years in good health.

CDR3 sequence reads: CAWDEGQGDYGYTF. CDR3 nucleotide sequence: TGTGCCTGGGACGAGGGACAGGGAGACTATGGCTACACCTTC. The rearrangement links TRBV30 to TRBJ1-2; 9 bases are a match to TRBD1. Trimming at V came to 5 bases and at J to 3 bases, leaving 7 bases not matched to a gene. Germline assignment: CDR1 GTSNPN and CDR2 SVGIG (reference sequence). There are 14 residues in the CDR3. The whole variable domain, remainder taken from reference TRBV30 and TRBJ1-2, is SQTIHQWPATLVQPVGSPLSLECTVEGTSNPNLYWYRQAAGRGLQLLFYSVGIGQISSEVPQNLSASRPQDRQFILSSKKLLLSDSGFYLCAWDEGQGDYGYTFGSGTRLTVV.

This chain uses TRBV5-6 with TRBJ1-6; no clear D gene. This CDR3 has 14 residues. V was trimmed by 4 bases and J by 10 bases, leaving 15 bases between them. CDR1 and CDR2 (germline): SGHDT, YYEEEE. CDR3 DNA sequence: TGTGCCAGCAGCCTTCCCGGAGGGCCGTCACCCCTCCACTTT. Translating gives CASSLPGGPSPLHF.

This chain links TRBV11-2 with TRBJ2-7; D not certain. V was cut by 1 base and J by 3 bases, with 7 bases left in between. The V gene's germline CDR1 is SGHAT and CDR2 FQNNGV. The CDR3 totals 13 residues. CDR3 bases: TGTGCCAGCAGCTTAGGGGCCAACTACGAGCAGTACTTC. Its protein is CASSLGANYEQYF.

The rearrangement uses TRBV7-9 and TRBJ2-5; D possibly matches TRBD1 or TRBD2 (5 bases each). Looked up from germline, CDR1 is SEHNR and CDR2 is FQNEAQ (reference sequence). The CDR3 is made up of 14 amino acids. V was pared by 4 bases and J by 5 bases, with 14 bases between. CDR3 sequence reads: CASSSGTVTETQYF. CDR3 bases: TGTGCCAGCAGCTCGGGGACGGTGACGGAGACCCAGTACTTC.

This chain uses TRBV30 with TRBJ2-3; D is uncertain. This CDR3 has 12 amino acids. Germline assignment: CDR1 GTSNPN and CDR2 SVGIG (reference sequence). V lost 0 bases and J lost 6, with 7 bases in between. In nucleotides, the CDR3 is TGTGCCTGGAGTGTACTATCCGATACGCAGTATTTT. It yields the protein CAWSVLSDTQYF.

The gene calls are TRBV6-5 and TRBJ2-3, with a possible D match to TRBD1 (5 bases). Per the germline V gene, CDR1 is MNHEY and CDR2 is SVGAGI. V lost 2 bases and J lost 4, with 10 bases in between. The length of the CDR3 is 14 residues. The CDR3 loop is CASSYDLQADTQYF. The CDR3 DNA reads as TGTGCCAGCAGTTACGATTTACAGGCAGATACGCAGTATTTT.

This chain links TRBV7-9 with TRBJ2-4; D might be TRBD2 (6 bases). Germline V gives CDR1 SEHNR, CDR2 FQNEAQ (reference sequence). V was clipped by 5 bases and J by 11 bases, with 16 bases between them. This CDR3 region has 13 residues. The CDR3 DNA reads TGTGCCAGCAGCCGCACGGATTCGGGGGTTCAGTACTTC. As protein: CASSRTDSGVQYF.

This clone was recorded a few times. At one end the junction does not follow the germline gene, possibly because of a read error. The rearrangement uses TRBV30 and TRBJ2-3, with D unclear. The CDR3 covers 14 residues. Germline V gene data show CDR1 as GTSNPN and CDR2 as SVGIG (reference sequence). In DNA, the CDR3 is TGTGCCTGGACTAGGAGAAGTAGGGCAGAAACGCAGTATTTT. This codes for CAWTRRSRAETQYF.

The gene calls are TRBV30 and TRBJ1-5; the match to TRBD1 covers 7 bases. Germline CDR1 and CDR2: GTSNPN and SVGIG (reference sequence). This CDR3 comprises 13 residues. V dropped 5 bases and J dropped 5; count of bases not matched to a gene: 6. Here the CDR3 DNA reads TGTGCCTGGGCAGGGGGTCAGGATCAGCCCCAGCATTTT. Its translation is CAWAGGQDQPQHF. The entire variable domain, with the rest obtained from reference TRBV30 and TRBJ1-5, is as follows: SQTIHQWPATLVQPVGSPLSLECTVEGTSNPNLYWYRQAAGRGLQLLFYSVGIGQISSEVPQNLSASRPQDRQFILSSKKLLLSDSGFYLCAWAGGQDQPQHFGDGTRLSIL.

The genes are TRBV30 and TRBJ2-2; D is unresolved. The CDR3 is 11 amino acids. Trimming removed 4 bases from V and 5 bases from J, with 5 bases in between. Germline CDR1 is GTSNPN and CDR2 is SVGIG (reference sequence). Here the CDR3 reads CAWTETGELFF. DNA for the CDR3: TGTGCCTGGACCGAGACCGGGGAGCTGTTTTTT.

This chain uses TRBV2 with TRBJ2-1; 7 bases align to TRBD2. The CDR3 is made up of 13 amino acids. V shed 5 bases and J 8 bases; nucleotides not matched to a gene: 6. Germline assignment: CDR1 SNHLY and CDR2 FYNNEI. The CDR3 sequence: CASSSGTLHEQFF. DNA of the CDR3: TGTGCCAGCAGTAGCGGGACCCTCCATGAGCAGTTCTTC. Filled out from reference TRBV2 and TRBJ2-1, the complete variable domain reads EPEVTQTPSHQVTQMGQEVILRCVPISNHLYFYWYRQILGQKVEFLVSFYNNEISEKSEIFDDQFSVERPDGSNFTLKIRSTKLEDSAMYFCASSSGTLHEQFFGPGTRLTVL.

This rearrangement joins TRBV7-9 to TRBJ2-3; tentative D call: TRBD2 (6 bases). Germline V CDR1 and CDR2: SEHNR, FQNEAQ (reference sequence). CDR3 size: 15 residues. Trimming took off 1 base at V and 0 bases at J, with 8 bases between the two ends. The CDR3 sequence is CASSLEGTSTDTQYF. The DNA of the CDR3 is TGTGCCAGCAGCTTAGAAGGGACTAGCACAGATACGCAGTATTTT.

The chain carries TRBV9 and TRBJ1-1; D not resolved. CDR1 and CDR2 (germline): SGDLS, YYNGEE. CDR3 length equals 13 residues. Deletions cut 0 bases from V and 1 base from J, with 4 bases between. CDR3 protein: CASSVDQNTEAFF. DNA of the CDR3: TGTGCCAGCAGCGTAGATCAGAACACTGAAGCTTTCTTT.

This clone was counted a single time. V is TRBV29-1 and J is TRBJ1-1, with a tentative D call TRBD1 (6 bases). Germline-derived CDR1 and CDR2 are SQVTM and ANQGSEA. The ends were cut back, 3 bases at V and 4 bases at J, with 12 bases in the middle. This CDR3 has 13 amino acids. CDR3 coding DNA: TGCAGCGTTGACTCAGGGGTCGTCACTGAAGCTTTCTTT. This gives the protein CSVDSGVVTEAFF.

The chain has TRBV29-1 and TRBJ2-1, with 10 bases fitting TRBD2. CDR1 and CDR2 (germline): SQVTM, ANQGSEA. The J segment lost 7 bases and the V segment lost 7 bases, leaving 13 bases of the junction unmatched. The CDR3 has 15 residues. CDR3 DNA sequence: TGCAGCGGCAATAAAGCGGGAGGGCCGGTAAATGAGCAGTTCTTC. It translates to CSGNKAGGPVNEQFF.

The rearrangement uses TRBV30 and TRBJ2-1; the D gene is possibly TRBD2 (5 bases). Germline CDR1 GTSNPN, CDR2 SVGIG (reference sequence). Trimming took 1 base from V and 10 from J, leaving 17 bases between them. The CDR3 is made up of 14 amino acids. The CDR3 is CAWSARGQLGEQFF. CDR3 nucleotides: TGTGCCTGGAGTGCCCGAGGGCAGCTTGGGGAGCAGTTCTTC.

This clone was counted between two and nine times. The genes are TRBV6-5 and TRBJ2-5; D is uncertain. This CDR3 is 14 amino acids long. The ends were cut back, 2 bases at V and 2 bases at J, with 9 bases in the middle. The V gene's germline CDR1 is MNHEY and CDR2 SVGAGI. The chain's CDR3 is CASSYVGGQETQYF. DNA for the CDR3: TGTGCCAGCAGTTACGTCGGCGGACAAGAGACCCAGTACTTC.

CDR3 amino acids: CAWSKPDRGGEAFF. The CDR3 bases are TGTGCCTGGAGTAAGCCGGACAGGGGAGGTGAAGCTTTCTTT. This chain uses TRBV30 with TRBJ1-1, with 9 bases identical to TRBD1. The germline CDR1 and CDR2 sequences are GTSNPN and SVGIG (reference sequence). CDR3 length: 14 amino acids. Trimming cost V 2 bases and J 7 bases; bases outside gene matches: 8.

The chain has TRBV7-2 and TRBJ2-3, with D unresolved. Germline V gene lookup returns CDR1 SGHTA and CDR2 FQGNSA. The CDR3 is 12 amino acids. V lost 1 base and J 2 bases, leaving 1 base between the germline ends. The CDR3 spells CASSLDTDTQYF. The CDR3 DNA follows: TGTGCCAGCAGCTTAGACACAGATACGCAGTATTTT.

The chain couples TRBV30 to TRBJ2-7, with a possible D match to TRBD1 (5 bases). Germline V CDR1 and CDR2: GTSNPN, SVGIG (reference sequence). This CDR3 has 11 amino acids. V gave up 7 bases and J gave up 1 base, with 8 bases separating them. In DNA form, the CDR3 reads TGTGCCTTCAGGACATCCTACGAGCAGTACTTC. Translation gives CAFRTSYEQYF.

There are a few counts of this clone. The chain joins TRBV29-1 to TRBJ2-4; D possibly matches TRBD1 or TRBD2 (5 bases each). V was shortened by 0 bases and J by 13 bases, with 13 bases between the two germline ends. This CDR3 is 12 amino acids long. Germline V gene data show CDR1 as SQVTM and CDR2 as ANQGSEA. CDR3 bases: TGCAGCGTTGAAGAAGTGGGGGACCAACAGTACTTC. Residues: CSVEEVGDQQYF.

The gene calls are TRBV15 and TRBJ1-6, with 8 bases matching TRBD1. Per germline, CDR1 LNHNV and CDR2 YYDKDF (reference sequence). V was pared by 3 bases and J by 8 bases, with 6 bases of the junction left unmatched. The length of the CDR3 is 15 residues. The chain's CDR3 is CATSSLDRGYSPLHF. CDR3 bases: TGTGCCACCAGCAGCCTAGACAGGGGATATTCACCCCTCCACTTT.

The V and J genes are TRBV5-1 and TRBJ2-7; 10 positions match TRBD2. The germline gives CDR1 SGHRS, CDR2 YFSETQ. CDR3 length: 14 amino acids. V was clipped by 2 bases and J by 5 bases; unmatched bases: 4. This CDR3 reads CASSFSGRLDEQYF. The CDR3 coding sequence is TGCGCCAGCAGCTTTAGCGGGAGGTTGGACGAGCAGTACTTC.

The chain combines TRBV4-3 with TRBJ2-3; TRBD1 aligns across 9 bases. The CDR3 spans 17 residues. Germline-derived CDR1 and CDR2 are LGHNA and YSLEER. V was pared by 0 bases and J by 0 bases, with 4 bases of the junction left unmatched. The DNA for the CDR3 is TGCGCCAGCAGCCAAGAACAGGGGGCTTCTAGCACAGATACGCAGTATTTT. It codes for CASSQEQGASSTDTQYF.

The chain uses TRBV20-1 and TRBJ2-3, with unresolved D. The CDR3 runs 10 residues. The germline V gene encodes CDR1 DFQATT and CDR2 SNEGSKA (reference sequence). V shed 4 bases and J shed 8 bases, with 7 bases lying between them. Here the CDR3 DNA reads TGCAGTGCTACTGTTGGTACGCAGTATTTT. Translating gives CSATVGTQYF.

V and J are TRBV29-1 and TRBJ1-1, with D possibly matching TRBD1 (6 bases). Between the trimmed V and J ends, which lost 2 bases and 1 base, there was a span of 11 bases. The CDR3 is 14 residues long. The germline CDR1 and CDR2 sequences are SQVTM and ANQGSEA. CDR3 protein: CSVENTGWNTEAFF. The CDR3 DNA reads TGCAGCGTTGAAAATACAGGGTGGAACACTGAAGCTTTCTTT.

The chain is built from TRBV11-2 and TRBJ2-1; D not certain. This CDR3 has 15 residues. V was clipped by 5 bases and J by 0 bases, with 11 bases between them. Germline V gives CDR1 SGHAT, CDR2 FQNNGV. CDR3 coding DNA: TGTGCCAGCAGCCCTTATCTCGTCTCCTACAATGAGCAGTTCTTC. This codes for CASSPYLVSYNEQFF. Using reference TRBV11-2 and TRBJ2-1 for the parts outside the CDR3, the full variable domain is EAGVAQSPRYKIIEKRQSVAFWCNPISGHATLYWYQQILGQGPKLLIQFQNNGVVDDSQLPKDRFSAERLKGVDSTLKIQPAKLEDSAVYLCASSPYLVSYNEQFFGPGTRLTVL.

CDR3 residues: CASSPPGSGTDTQYF. The CDR3 nucleotides read TGTGCCAGCAGCCCCCCGGGTAGCGGCACAGATACGCAGTATTTT. The rearrangement links TRBV7-9 to TRBJ2-3; D is possibly TRBD2 (5 bases). The CDR3 has 15 residues. Germline CDR1 and CDR2: SEHNR and FQNEAQ (reference sequence). V lost 5 bases to trimming and J lost 1 base, with 13 bases between them.

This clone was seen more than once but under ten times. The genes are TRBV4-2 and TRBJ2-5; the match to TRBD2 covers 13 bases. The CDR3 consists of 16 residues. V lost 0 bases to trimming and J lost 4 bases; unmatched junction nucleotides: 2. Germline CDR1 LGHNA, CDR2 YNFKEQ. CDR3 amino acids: CASSQETSGGLETQYF. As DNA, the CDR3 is TGTGCCAGCAGCCAAGAGACTAGCGGGGGGTTAGAGACCCAGTACTTC.

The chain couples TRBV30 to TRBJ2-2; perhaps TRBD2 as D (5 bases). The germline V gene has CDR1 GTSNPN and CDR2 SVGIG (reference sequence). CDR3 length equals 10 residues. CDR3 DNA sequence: TGTGCTGCTAGCCGCGGGGAGCTGTTTTTT. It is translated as CAASRGELFF.

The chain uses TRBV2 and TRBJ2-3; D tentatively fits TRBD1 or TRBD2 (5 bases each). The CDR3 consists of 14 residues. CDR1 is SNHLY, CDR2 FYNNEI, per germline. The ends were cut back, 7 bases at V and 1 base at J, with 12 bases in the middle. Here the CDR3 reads CASKKGRGTDTQYF. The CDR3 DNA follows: TGTGCCAGCAAAAAGGGACGAGGCACAGATACGCAGTATTTT.

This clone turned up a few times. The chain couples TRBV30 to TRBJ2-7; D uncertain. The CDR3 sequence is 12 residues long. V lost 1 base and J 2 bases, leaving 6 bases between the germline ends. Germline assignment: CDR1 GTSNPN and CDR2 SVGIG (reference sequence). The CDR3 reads CAWSGSTYEQYF. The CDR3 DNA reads TGTGCCTGGAGTGGCTCGACCTACGAGCAGTACTTC. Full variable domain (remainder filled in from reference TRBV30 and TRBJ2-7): SQTIHQWPATLVQPVGSPLSLECTVEGTSNPNLYWYRQAAGRGLQLLFYSVGIGQISSEVPQNLSASRPQDRQFILSSKKLLLSDSGFYLCAWSGSTYEQYFGPGTRLTVT.